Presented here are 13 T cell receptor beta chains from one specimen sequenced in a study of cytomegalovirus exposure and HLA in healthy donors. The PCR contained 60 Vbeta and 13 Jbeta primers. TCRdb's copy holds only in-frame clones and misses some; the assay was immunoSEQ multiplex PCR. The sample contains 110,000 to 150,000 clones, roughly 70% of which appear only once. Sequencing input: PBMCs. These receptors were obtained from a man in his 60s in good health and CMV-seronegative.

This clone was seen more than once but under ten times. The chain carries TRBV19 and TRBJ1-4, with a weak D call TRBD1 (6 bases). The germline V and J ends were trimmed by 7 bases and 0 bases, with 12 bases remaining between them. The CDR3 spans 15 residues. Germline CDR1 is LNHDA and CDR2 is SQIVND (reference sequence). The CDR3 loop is CASTPGGATNEKLFF. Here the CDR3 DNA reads TGTGCCAGTACCCCGGGGGGCGCAACTAATGAAAAACTGTTTTTT.

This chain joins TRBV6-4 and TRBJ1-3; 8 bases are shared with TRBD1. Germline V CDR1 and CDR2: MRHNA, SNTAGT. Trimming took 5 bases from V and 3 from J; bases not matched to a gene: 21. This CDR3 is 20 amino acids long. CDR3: CASSTKDRERLLARGNTIYF. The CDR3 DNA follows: TGTGCCAGCAGTACAAAGGACAGGGAACGGCTCTTAGCGCGTGGAAACACCATATATTTT.

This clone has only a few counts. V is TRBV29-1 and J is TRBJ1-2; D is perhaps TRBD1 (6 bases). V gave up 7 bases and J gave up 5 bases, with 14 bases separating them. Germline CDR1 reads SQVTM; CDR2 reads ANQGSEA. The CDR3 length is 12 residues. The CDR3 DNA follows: TGCAGCGGATTACAGGGACCATATGGCTACACCTTC. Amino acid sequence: CSGLQGPYGYTF. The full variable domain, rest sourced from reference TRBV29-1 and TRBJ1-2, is SAVISQKPSRDICQRGTSLTIQCQVDSQVTMMFWYRQQPGQSLTLIATANQGSEATYESGFVIDKFPISRPNLTFSTLTVSNMSPEDSSIYLCSGLQGPYGYTFGSGTRLTVV.

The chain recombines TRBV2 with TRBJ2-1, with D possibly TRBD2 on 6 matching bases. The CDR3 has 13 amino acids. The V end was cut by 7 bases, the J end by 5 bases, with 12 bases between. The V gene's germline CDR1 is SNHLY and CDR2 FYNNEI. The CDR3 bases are TGTGCCAGCATTCCAGGGAGGAACAATGAGCAGTTCTTC. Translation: CASIPGRNNEQFF.

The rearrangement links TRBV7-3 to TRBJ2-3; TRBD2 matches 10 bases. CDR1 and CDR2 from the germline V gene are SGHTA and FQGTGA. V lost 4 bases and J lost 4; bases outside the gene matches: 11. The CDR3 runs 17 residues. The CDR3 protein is CASSSRTSGGTSDTQYF. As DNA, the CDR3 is TGTGCCAGCAGCTCAAGGACTAGCGGCGGGACCTCAGATACGCAGTATTTT.

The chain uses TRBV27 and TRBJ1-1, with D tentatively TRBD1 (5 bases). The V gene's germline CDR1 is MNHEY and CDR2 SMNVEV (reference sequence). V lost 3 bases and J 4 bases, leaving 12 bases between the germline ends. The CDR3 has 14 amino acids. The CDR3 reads CASSFQVRGTEAFF. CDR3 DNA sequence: TGTGCCAGCAGTTTCCAGGTTAGGGGCACTGAAGCTTTCTTT.

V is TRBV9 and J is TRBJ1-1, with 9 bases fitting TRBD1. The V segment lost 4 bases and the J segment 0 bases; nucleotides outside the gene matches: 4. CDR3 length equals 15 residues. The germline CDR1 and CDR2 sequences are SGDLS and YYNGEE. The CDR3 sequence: CASSLTGGLNTEAFF. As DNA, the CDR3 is TGTGCCAGCAGCCTCACAGGGGGCCTGAACACTGAAGCTTTCTTT.

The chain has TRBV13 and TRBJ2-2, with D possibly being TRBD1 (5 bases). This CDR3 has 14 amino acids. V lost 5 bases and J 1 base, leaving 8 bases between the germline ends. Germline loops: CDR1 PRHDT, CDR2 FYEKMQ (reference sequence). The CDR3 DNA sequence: TGTGCCAGCAGCCCGACAGAGAACACCGGGGAGCTGTTTTTT. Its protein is CASSPTENTGELFF.

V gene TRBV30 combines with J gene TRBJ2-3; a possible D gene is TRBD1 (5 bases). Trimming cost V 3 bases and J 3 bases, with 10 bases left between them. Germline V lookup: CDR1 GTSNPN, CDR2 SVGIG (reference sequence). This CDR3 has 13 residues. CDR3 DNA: TGTGCCTGGAGCGGTGGGGCAACAGATACGCAGTATTTT. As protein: CAWSGGATDTQYF.

CDR3 sequence reads: CASSPRTGGNQPQHF. As DNA, the CDR3 is TGTGCCAGCAGTCCACGGACAGGCGGCAATCAGCCCCAGCATTTT. The rearrangement uses TRBV28 and TRBJ1-5; 7 nucleotides match TRBD1. Per the germline V gene, CDR1 is MDHEN and CDR2 is SYDVKM. V trimming: 5 bases; J trimming: 2 bases; junction bases outside the gene matches: 6. The length of the CDR3 is 15 residues. The full variable domain, completed using reference TRBV28 and TRBJ1-5, is DVKVTQSSRYLVKRTGEKVFLECVQDMDHENMFWYRQDPGLGLRLIYFSYDVKMKEKGDIPEGYSVSREKKERFSLILESASTNQTSMYLCASSPRTGGNQPQHFGDGTRLSIL.

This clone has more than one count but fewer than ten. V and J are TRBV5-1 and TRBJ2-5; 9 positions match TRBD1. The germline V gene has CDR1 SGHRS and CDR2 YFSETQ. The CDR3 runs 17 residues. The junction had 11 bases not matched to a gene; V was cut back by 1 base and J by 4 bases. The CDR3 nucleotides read TGCGCCAGCAGCTTGAACAGGGGGCAAAGTTATGGAGAGACCCAGTACTTC. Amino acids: CASSLNRGQSYGETQYF.

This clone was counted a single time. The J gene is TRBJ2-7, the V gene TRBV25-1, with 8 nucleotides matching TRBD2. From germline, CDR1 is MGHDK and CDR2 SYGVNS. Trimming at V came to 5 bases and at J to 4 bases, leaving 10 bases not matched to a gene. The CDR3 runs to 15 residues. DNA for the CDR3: TGTGCCAGCAGTCCCGGGGGGGCAGACCTATACGAGCAGTACTTC. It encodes CASSPGGADLYEQYF.

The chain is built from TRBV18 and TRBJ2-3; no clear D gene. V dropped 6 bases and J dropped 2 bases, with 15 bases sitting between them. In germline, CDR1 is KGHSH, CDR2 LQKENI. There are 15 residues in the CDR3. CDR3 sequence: CASSRRQRATDTQYF. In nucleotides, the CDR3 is TGTGCCAGCTCCCGCCGGCAGCGTGCCACAGATACGCAGTATTTT.